Included here is one T cell receptor (beta chain) sequence, with context. This record comes from a study of blood T cell repertoires in COVID-19. The overall study: The study drew acute and convalescent COVID-19 samples from the United States, Italy and Spain.

Libraries were prepared by immunoSEQ multiplex PCR; TCRdb keeps only in-frame clonotypes and omits some of them. The sample has some 260,000 clones, 85% to 90% seen once. Germline V gene lookup returns CDR1 LNHDA and CDR2 SQIVND (reference sequence). Trimming pared 0 bases from V and 3 bases from J, leaving 11 bases between. The CDR3 covers 15 residues. The chain is built from TRBV19 and TRBJ1-2, with D perhaps matching TRBD1 (6 bases). The origin of this receptor is a middle-aged woman who had recovered from COVID-19. The material sequenced was peripheral blood. The CDR3 here is CASSIDKQGYYGYTF. The CDR3 nucleotides are TGTGCCAGTAGTATAGACAAACAGGGATACTATGGCTACACCTTC.